The rows below give T cell receptor beta chains drawn from one sample of a study of blood T cell repertoires in COVID-19. Some clones are missing from TCRdb's copy, which holds only in-frame ones; the method was immunoSEQ multiplex PCR. The data show around 130,000 clones, roughly 85% seen once. The sequenced material came from peripheral blood. These receptor sequences come from a man in his forties or fifties with acute or convalescent COVID-19. CDR3s leave out the opening cysteine and the closing phenylalanine or tryptophan. The order of the fields is V gene, CDR3 protein.

V: TRBV7-9; CDR3: ASSLATFGLGDTYEQY
V: TRBV19; CDR3: ASSMYGDIQY
V: TRBV27; CDR3: ASSALAGGVGAKNIQY
V: TRBV6-5; CDR3: ASSSRTAGYT
V: TRBV10-1; CDR3: ASSETPGLNYNEQF
V: TRBV20-1; CDR3: SASGGTSGNLYTDTQY
V: TRBV28; CDR3: ASTTDPTLGQPQH
V: TRBV5-1; CDR3: ASSLSRGEKLF
V: TRBV5-1; CDR3: ASSLGRAGGVDTEAF
V: TRBV7-6; CDR3: ASSSTAGYQETQY
V: TRBV5-5; CDR3: ASSERGAISYEQY
V: TRBV19; CDR3: ASSIGTSTNEQF
V: TRBV10-1; CDR3: ASNPGGTDTQY
V: TRBV9; CDR3: ASSVDRDRDGNQPQH
V: TRBV2; CDR3: ASSESAGIIYGYT
V: TRBV6-5; CDR3: AAGGPRVPPLH